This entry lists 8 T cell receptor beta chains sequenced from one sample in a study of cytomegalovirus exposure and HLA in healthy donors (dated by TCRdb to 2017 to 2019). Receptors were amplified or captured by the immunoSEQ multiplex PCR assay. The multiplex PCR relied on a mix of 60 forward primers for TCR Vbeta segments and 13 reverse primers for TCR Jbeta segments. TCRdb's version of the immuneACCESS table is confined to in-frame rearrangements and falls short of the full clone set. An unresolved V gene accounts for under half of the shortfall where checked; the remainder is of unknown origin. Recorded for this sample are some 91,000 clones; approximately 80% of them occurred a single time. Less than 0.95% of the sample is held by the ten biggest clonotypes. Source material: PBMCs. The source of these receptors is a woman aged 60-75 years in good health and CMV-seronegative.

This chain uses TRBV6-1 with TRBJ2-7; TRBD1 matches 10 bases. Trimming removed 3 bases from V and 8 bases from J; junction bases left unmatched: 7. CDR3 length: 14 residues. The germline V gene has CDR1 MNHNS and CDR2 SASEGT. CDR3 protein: CASSDGTGVYKQYF. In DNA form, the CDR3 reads TGTGCCAGCAGTGACGGGACAGGGGTATACAAGCAGTACTTC.

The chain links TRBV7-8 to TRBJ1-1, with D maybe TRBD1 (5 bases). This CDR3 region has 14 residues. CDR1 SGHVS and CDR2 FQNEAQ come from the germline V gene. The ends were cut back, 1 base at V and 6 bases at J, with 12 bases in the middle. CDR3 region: CASSLEGRQPEAFF. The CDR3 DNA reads TGTGCCAGCAGCTTAGAAGGGCGACAGCCTGAAGCTTTCTTT.

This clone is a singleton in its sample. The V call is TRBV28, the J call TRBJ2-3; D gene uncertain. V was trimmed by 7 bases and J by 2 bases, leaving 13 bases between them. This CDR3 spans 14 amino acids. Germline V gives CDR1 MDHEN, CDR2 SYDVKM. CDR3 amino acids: CASTRKQPTDTQYF. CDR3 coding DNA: TGTGCCAGCACCCGGAAACAGCCCACAGATACGCAGTATTTT. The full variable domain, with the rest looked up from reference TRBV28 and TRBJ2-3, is DVKVTQSSRYLVKRTGEKVFLECVQDMDHENMFWYRQDPGLGLRLIYFSYDVKMKEKGDIPEGYSVSREKKERFSLILESASTNQTSMYLCASTRKQPTDTQYFGPGTRLTVL.

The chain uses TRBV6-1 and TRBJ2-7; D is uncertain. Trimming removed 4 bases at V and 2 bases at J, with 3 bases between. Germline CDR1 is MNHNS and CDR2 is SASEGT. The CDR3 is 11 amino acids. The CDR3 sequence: CASSAAYEQYF. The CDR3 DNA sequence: TGTGCCAGCAGTGCCGCCTACGAGCAGTACTTC.

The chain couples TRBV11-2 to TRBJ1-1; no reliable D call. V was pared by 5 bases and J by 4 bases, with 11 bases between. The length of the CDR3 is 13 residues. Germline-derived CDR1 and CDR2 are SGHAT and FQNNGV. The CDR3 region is CASSRRGRTEAFF. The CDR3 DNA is TGTGCCAGCAGCCGGAGAGGGCGCACTGAAGCTTTCTTT.

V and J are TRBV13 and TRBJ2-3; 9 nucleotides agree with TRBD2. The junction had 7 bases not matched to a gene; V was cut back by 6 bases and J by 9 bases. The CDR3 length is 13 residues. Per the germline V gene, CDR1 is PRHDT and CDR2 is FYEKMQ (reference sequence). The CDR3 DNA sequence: TGTGCCAGCAGTCAAAGTCTAGCGGGGACGCAGTATTTT. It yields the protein CASSQSLAGTQYF.

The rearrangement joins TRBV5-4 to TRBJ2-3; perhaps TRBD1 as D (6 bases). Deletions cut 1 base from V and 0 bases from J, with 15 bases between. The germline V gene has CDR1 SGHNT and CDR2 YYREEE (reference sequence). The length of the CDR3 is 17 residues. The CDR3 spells CASSLFDRRYSTDTQYF. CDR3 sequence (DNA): TGTGCCAGCAGCTTGTTTGACAGGAGATATAGCACAGATACGCAGTATTTT.

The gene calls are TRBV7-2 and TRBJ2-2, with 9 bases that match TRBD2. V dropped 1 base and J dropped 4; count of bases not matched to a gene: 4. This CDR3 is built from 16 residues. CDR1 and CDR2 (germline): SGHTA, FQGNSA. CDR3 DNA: TGTGCCAGCAGCTTAGTGGGCGGGGGGGCCACCGGGGAGCTGTTTTTT. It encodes CASSLVGGGATGELFF.